This T cell receptor (beta chain) was recorded in a study of human T cells and chemical hapten exposure. The CDR3 contains 13 residues. Per the germline V gene, CDR1 is DFQATT and CDR2 is SNEGSKA (reference sequence). The trim removed 6 bases at V and 2 bases at J, leaving 3 bases unmatched. Each CDR3 protein is one row after TCRdb ran MiXCR on the RACE reads. The table lists some 81,000 distinct CDR3 sequences, roughly 7.9% of them singletons. The time point here: healthy volunteer bleed at 6 weeks. It was from unfractionated whole blood that total RNA was extracted. Ten or more counts support this clonotype.

The rearrangement links TRBV20-1 to TRBJ2-3; 9 positions agree with TRBD2. The sample comprised whole blood. This TCR came from a female donor in good health. Some clones in this sample may be carry-over from other donors' samples. This chain's CDR3 is CSARGLATDTQYF. The CDR3 nucleotides read TGCAGTGCAAGGGGACTAGCCACAGATACGCAGTATTTT.